The 17 T cell receptor beta chains listed next were all sequenced from one sample in a study of blood T cell repertoires in COVID-19 (TCRdb year 2020). The library came from the immunoSEQ multiplex PCR assay. TCRdb re-hosts the immuneACCESS table, in-frame sequences only. Its copies lack some clones; in the studies checked, an unresolved V gene accounts for under half of them, and the cause for the rest is not known. The sample table contains some 130,000 clones; only one count was recorded for more than 75% of them. 10% to 11% of the sample belongs to the ten largest clones. Sequenced material: peripheral blood. All receptors derive from a man between 60 and 70 years old who had recovered from COVID-19.

This chain uses TRBV5-5 with TRBJ2-5; the match to TRBD1 covers 8 bases. CDR1 and CDR2 from the germline V gene are SGHKS and YYEKEE (reference sequence). The junction had 12 bases not matched to a gene; V was cut back by 4 bases and J by 4 bases. This CDR3 is built from 16 residues. Written as DNA, the CDR3 is TGTGCCAGCAGCCCAAGGATGACAGGGGTGGGAGAGACCCAGTACTTC. Residues: CASSPRMTGVGETQYF. Together with reference TRBV5-5 and TRBJ2-5, the CDR3 gives the full variable domain: DAGVTQSPTHLIKTRGQQVTLRCSPISGHKSVSWYQQVLGQGPQFIFQYYEKEERGRGNFPDRFSARQFPNYSSELNVNALLLGDSALYLCASSPRMTGVGETQYFGPGTRLLVL.

The chain joins TRBV5-1 to TRBJ1-1; TRBD1 matches at 7 bases. The CDR3 spans 16 residues. Per the germline V gene, CDR1 is SGHRS and CDR2 is YFSETQ. With V trimmed by 3 bases and J by 4 bases, 12 bases remained unmatched. The CDR3 region is CASSSGSIPGGTEAFF. The DNA for the CDR3 is TGCGCCAGCAGCTCGGGCTCCATTCCAGGGGGCACTGAAGCTTTCTTT.

The V call is TRBV5-6, the J call TRBJ2-5; D is uncertain. CDR1 and CDR2 from the germline V gene are SGHDT and YYEEEE. Between the trimmed V and J ends, which lost 1 base and 4 bases, there was a span of 20 bases. The CDR3 length is 17 residues. This CDR3 is CASSLFLGRGFRETQYF. In nucleotides, the CDR3 is TGTGCCAGCAGCTTGTTTCTCGGCCGAGGTTTTCGAGAGACCCAGTACTTC. The entire variable domain, with the rest obtained from reference TRBV5-6 and TRBJ2-5, is as follows: DAGVTQSPTHLIKTRGQQVTLRCSPKSGHDTVSWYQQALGQGPQFIFQYYEEEERQRGNFPDRFSGHQFPNYSSELNVNALLLGDSALYLCASSLFLGRGFRETQYFGPGTRLLVL.

The gene calls are TRBV19 and TRBJ2-1; D gene unclear. CDR3 length: 14 residues. Trimming took 5 bases from V and 0 from J, leaving 8 bases between them. Germline CDR1 is LNHDA and CDR2 is SQIVND (reference sequence). The CDR3 sequence is CASSPKSSYNEQFF. The CDR3 coding sequence is TGTGCCAGTAGTCCAAAGAGCTCCTACAATGAGCAGTTCTTC.

The chain is built from TRBV5-4 and TRBJ1-2; tentatively, D is TRBD1 (5 bases). Germline V lookup: CDR1 SGHNT, CDR2 YYREEE (reference sequence). The length of the CDR3 is 11 residues. The V and J ends lost 9 bases and 8 bases respectively, with 14 bases between them. The chain's CDR3 is CATLLRGGYTF. The DNA of the CDR3 is TGTGCCACCCTCCTTAGGGGCGGCTACACCTTC.

This clone was seen a few times. The chain links TRBV7-6 to TRBJ2-1; 8 bases match TRBD1. There are 15 residues in the CDR3. J gave up 2 bases and V 5 bases, and 5 bases lay outside the gene matches. Germline assignment: CDR1 SGHVS and CDR2 FNYEAQ. The CDR3 DNA sequence: TGTGCCAGCAGCCGGGACAGGAATCCCTACAATGAGCAGTTCTTC. This gives the protein CASSRDRNPYNEQFF. Looking up the rest from reference TRBV7-6 and TRBJ2-1 gives the full variable domain: GAGVSQSPRYKVTKRGQDVALRCDPISGHVSLYWYRQALGQGPEFLTYFNYEAQQDKSGLPNDRFSAERPEGSISTLTIQRTEQRDSAMYRCASSRDRNPYNEQFFGPGTRLTVL.

The sample holds a few counts of this clone. The chain joins TRBV7-9 to TRBJ1-1; the D is unclear. Germline V CDR1 and CDR2: SEHNR, FQNEAQ (reference sequence). This CDR3 is built from 15 residues. V lost 6 bases to trimming and J lost 4 bases, with 18 bases between them. CDR3 coding DNA: TGTGCCAGCAGTCTATTCTCTCGGGTTGGCACTGAAGCTTTCTTT. This codes for CASSLFSRVGTEAFF.

This sequence joins TRBV28 and TRBJ1-4, with D hard to call. The germline V gene has CDR1 MDHEN and CDR2 SYDVKM. V was cut by 6 bases and J by 2 bases, with 10 bases left in between. CDR3 length equals 14 residues. The CDR3 region is CASRPSYTNEKLFF. CDR3 nucleotide sequence: TGTGCCAGCAGGCCCAGTTACACTAATGAAAAACTGTTTTTT.

This clone showed up just once. The chain employs TRBV7-9 and TRBJ2-2; 7 nucleotides agree with TRBD1. CDR1 and CDR2 from the germline V gene are SEHNR and FQNEAQ (reference sequence). The CDR3 is 14 amino acids. V shed 3 bases and J 4 bases; nucleotides not matched to a gene: 2. DNA for the CDR3: TGTGCCAGCAGCTTGACAGGGCCCACCGGGGAGCTGTTTTTT. This gives the protein CASSLTGPTGELFF. The variable domain in full, completed from reference TRBV7-9 and TRBJ2-2, reads DTGVSQNPRHKITKRGQNVTFRCDPISEHNRLYWYRQTLGQGPEFLTYFQNEAQLEKSRLLSDRFSAERPKGSFSTLEIQRTEQGDSAMYLCASSLTGPTGELFFGEGSRLTVL.

This clone was detected a few times. The chain uses TRBV5-6 and TRBJ1-6; 11 bases line up with TRBD1. CDR3 length: 15 amino acids. V trimming: 3 bases; J trimming: 5 bases; junction bases outside the gene matches: 1. CDR1 and CDR2 from the germline V gene are SGHDT and YYEEEE. CDR3 coding DNA: TGTGCCAGCAGCTGGACAGGGGGCAATAATTCACCCCTCCACTTT. The encoded protein is CASSWTGGNNSPLHF.

J is TRBJ1-1 and V is TRBV19, with D possibly being TRBD1 (5 bases). V was pared by 5 bases and J by 3 bases, with 19 bases between. Germline V gene sequence: CDR1 LNHDA, CDR2 SQIVND (reference sequence). This CDR3 has 16 residues. The CDR3 region has the DNA TGTGCCAGTAGTCTCGGGGGGAGGGGAAGAGACACTGAAGCTTTCTTT. As protein: CASSLGGRGRDTEAFF.

The chain couples TRBV28 to TRBJ2-3; 7 bases are a match to TRBD1. Germline V CDR1 and CDR2: MDHEN, SYDVKM. V gave up 3 bases and J gave up 4 bases; unmatched junction bases: 10. The length of the CDR3 is 16 residues. The CDR3 DNA follows: TGTGCCAGCAGTTTCGACCGGACAGGATTGTCAGATACGCAGTATTTT. Residues: CASSFDRTGLSDTQYF.

The rearrangement links TRBV9 to TRBJ2-5; D might be TRBD2 (6 bases). This CDR3 has 14 residues. V was cut by 0 bases and J by 3 bases, with 9 bases left in between. CDR1 is SGDLS and CDR2 is YYNGEE in the germline V gene. CDR3 bases: TGTGCCAGCAGCGTAGGAGTAGCGGAAGAGACCCAGTACTTC. As protein: CASSVGVAEETQYF.

The V call is TRBV21-1, the J call TRBJ2-2; TRBD2, the D gene given by the table, was not confirmed from the DNA. TRBV21-1 is a documented pseudogene. The CDR3 is 14 residues long. The CDR3: CASWLAGDPGELFF. The CDR3 DNA reads TGTGCCTCCTGGCTAGCGGGAGACCCCGGGGAGCTGTTTTTT.

V gene TRBV5-1 combines with J gene TRBJ2-3; 7 bases agree with TRBD2. The V and J ends lost 0 bases and 1 base, in that order; junction bases with no gene match: 5. The CDR3 length is 16 residues. The germline CDR1 and CDR2 sequences are SGHRS and YFSETQ. CDR3 in DNA: TGCGCCAGCAGCTTGGGTGCGGGGGTGGGCACAGATACGCAGTATTTT. It codes for CASSLGAGVGTDTQYF.

The V and J genes are TRBV6-1 and TRBJ2-3; D is undetermined. This CDR3 comprises 13 residues. Germline CDR1 reads MNHNS; CDR2 reads SASEGT. With 3 bases removed from V and 4 bases from J, the gap between germline ends came to 8 bases. The CDR3 sequence: CASSDSFADTQYF. For the CDR3, the DNA is TGTGCCAGCAGTGATTCTTTTGCAGATACGCAGTATTTT.

The chain combines TRBV6-2 or TRBV6-3 with TRBJ2-1, with 14 positions matching TRBD2. CDR3 length: 15 residues. CDR1 and CDR2 (germline): MNHEY, SVGEGT. V lost 6 bases and J lost 7; bases outside the gene matches: 5. CDR3 in DNA: TGTGCCAGCAGCCGAGGACTAGCGGGGGGAAATGAGCAGTTCTTC. This translates into CASSRGLAGGNEQFF.